By share, the clone carrying this T cell receptor (beta chain) counts as medium-sized (0.01 to 0.1%). Antigen: not known. This sample is part of a study of T cell repertoires in aging, cancer and after chemotherapy. For the study at large: Healthy donor repertoires were recorded over several months to years and showed clear clonal overlap.

TRB rearrangements spanning V, D and J were amplified using mixed TRB-A/B primers. One entry per CDR3 protein, called by TCRdb with MiXCR from the multiplex PCR reads. The sample holds 6,300 or so distinct CDR3 sequences, 35% seen once. Amplification of TCR beta used genomic DNA extracted from peripheral blood. Whole-study findings and limits: Compared with age-matched healthy donors, untreated hematological or solid cancer patients showed higher blood TCR clonality. Median generation probability rose over the chemotherapy interval in each cancer cohort, suggesting rebound thymic output. Loss of evenness, beyond lost richness, contributed to age-related TCR diversity decline in cancer patients.

The CDR3 spans 14 residues. Per the germline V gene, CDR1 is SQVTM and CDR2 is ANQGSEA. The V and J ends lost 4 bases and 2 bases respectively, with 14 bases between them. The sample taken for sequencing was blood. This clonotype was obtained from a human donor in good health. V and J are TRBV29-1 and TRBJ2-5; D is possibly TRBD1 (7 bases). The CDR3 region is CSVAGQGGQETQYF. CDR3 nucleotide sequence: TGCAGCGTTGCCGGCCAGGGGGGTCAAGAGACCCAGTACTTC.